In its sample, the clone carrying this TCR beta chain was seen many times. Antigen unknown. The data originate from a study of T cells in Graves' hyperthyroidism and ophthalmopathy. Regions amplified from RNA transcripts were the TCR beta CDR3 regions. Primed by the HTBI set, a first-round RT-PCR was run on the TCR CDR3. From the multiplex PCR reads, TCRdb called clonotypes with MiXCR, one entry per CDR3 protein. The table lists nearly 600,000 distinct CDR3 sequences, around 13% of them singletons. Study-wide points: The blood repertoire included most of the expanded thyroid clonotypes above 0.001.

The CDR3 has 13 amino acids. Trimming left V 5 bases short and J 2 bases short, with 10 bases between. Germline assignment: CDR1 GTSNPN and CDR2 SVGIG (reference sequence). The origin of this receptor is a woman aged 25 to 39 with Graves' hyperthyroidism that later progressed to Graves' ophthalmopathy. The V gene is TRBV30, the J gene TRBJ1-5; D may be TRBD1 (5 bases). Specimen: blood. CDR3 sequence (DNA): TGTGCCTGGGGGACTGGGGGCAATCAGCCCCAGCATTTT. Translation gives CAWGTGGNQPQHF. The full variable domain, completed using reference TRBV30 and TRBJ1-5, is SQTIHQWPATLVQPVGSPLSLECTVEGTSNPNLYWYRQAAGRGLQLLFYSVGIGQISSEVPQNLSASRPQDRQFILSSKKLLLSDSGFYLCAWGTGGNQPQHFGDGTRLSIL.